These 10 T cell receptor beta chains originate from one sample sequenced in a study of T cells in Graves' hyperthyroidism and ophthalmopathy (dated by TCRdb to between 2018 and 2021). The library was produced with multiplex PCR. The sequencer listed for this sample is Illumina HiSeq 2000. Amplification of TCR beta CDR3 regions was carried out from RNA transcripts. A first-round RT-PCR of the TCR CDR3 used the HTBI primer set with the Qiagen OneStep RT-PCR kit. Using fastp at Q25 and MiXCR, TCRdb reprocessed the public reads and kept productive beta chains. Rows with one shared CDR3 protein collapse into an entry with the most common genes and DNA. The sample profile shows about 320,000 distinct CDR3 sequences; around 17% of them were found once. Around a third of the sample comes from the top ten. The sample was blood. Receptor source: a man between 25 and 39 years old with Graves' hyperthyroidism.

This clonotype turned up a few times. The rearrangement links TRBV15 to TRBJ2-7; TRBD1 aligns across 10 bases. The germline V gene has CDR1 LNHNV and CDR2 YYDKDF (reference sequence). The CDR3 runs to 16 residues. V lost 4 bases and J lost 5; bases outside the gene matches: 11. The DNA of the CDR3 is TGTGCCACCAGCACAGGACAGGGGGTTTTCTTGGACGAGCAGTACTTC. It codes for CATSTGQGVFLDEQYF.

The genes are TRBV27 and TRBJ1-2; the D gene is possibly TRBD1 (5 bases). CDR1 MNHEY and CDR2 SMNVEV come from the germline V gene (reference sequence). Trimming removed 8 bases from V and 3 bases from J, with 13 bases in between. CDR3 length equals 13 residues. The DNA for the CDR3 is TGTGCCAGCGGGGACCGAGGGTACTATGGCTACACCTTC. As protein: CASGDRGYYGYTF.

The chain links TRBV2 to TRBJ2-7; D not certain. With 6 bases removed from V and 0 bases from J, the gap between germline ends came to 12 bases. Germline V gives CDR1 SNHLY, CDR2 FYNNEI. The CDR3 totals 14 residues. The CDR3 sequence is CASRSSPSSYEQYF. CDR3 bases: TGTGCCAGCAGGTCCAGCCCCAGCTCCTACGAGCAGTACTTC.

This clonotype came up a few times. CDR3 sequence reads: CASSETSGRVDTQYF. The CDR3 DNA follows: TGCGCCAGCAGTGAAACTAGCGGGAGGGTGGATACGCAGTATTTT. The chain uses TRBV10-2 and TRBJ2-3; 13 bases are a match to TRBD2. Per the germline V gene, CDR1 is WSHSY and CDR2 is SAAADI. V shed 3 bases, J shed 6 bases, and the junction held 3 bases outside the gene matches. This CDR3 is 15 amino acids long.

This clonotype has just a few counts. The chain joins TRBV30 to TRBJ2-2, with D possibly TRBD2 on 6 matching bases. CDR3 size: 14 residues. From germline, CDR1 is GTSNPN and CDR2 SVGIG (reference sequence). Trimming pared 4 bases from V and 5 bases from J, leaving 14 bases between. The CDR3 DNA sequence: TGTGCCTGGAACGGTGTCGGGAGTACCGGGGAGCTGTTTTTT. Translating gives CAWNGVGSTGELFF.

This clonotype turned up a few times. The chain carries TRBV5-1 and TRBJ2-7, with D perhaps matching TRBD1 (5 bases). The V and J ends lost 6 bases and 0 bases respectively, with 10 bases between them. The germline gives CDR1 SGHRS, CDR2 YFSETQ. CDR3 size: 13 residues. The CDR3 is CASNQGSSYEQYF. Written as DNA, the CDR3 is TGCGCCAGCAATCAGGGAAGCTCCTACGAGCAGTACTTC. Looking up the rest from reference TRBV5-1 and TRBJ2-7 gives the full variable domain: KAGVTQTPRYLIKTRGQQVTLSCSPISGHRSVSWYQQTPGQGLQFLFEYFSETQRNKGNFPGRFSGRQFSNSRSEMNVSTLELGDSALYLCASNQGSSYEQYFGPGTRLTVT.

J is TRBJ1-1 and V is TRBV9; no firm D call. The V gene's germline CDR1 is SGDLS and CDR2 YYNGEE. This CDR3 is built from 15 residues. Trimming stripped 4 bases from V and 5 bases from J, with 18 bases between. The CDR3: CASSPNGFEETEAFF. The CDR3 DNA reads TGTGCCAGCAGCCCTAATGGTTTTGAGGAGACTGAAGCTTTCTTT.

The CDR3 DNA is TGTGCCAGCACCCTCACCAGCTCTGGGGCCAACGTCCTGACTTTC. This translates into CASTLTSSGANVLTF. V usage is TRBV27 and J usage is TRBJ2-6, with D hard to call. Trimming pared 7 bases from V and 0 bases from J, leaving 10 bases between. CDR3 length: 15 amino acids. CDR1 is MNHEY and CDR2 is SMNVEV in the germline V gene (reference sequence).

A few counts support this clonotype. The V and J genes are TRBV10-3 and TRBJ2-3; 10 bases agree with TRBD2. The V and J ends lost 7 bases and 1 base, in that order; junction bases with no gene match: 2. This CDR3 comprises 14 residues. Germline V gives CDR1 ENHRY, CDR2 SYGVKD. The DNA for the CDR3 is TGTGCCATCAAGCGGGAGGGCGGCACAGATACGCAGTATTTT. This codes for CAIKREGGTDTQYF.

This clonotype was counted at least ten times. The chain uses TRBV3-1 and TRBJ1-1; D perhaps matches TRBD1 (5 bases). The CDR3 sequence is 14 residues long. With 4 bases removed from V and 5 bases from J, the gap between germline ends came to 14 bases. Germline CDR1 and CDR2: LGHDT and YNNKEL (reference sequence). CDR3 in DNA: TGTGCCAGCAGCCTCGGGACGATCCCTACTGAAGCTTTCTTT. This translates into CASSLGTIPTEAFF. Full variable domain (missing parts from reference TRBV3-1 and TRBJ1-1): DTAVSQTPKYLVTQMGNDKSIKCEQNLGHDTMYWYKQDSKKFLKIMFSYNNKELIINETVPNRFSPKSPDKAHLNLHINSLELGDSAVYFCASSLGTIPTEAFFGQGTRLTVV.